Listed here are 32 T cell receptor beta chains from one sample, sequenced in a study of control samples from healthy donors and cancer patients. Some clones are missing from TCRdb's copy, which holds only in-frame ones; the method was immunoSEQ multiplex PCR. In the table there are 130,000 or so clones, approximately 91% of which are singletons. The sequenced material came from blood. These receptors were collected from a man aged 50 or older in good health.

The chain has TRBV10-1 and TRBJ2-3; 9 bases line up with TRBD1. The V gene's germline CDR1 is WNHNN and CDR2 SYGVQD (reference sequence). This CDR3 has 16 amino acids. V dropped 2 bases and J dropped 3; count of bases not matched to a gene: 6. The CDR3 region is CASSELGQGMTDTQYF. The DNA of the CDR3 is TGCGCCAGCAGTGAGCTCGGACAGGGGATGACAGATACGCAGTATTTT.

V gene TRBV9 combines with J gene TRBJ2-5; D call uncertain. Trimming took 3 bases from V and 2 from J, leaving 14 bases between them. Germline V gene lookup returns CDR1 SGDLS and CDR2 YYNGEE. This CDR3 region has 15 residues. The CDR3: CASSDAVGFQETQYF. DNA for the CDR3: TGTGCCAGCAGCGACGCCGTGGGATTTCAAGAGACCCAGTACTTC.

This clone has only a few counts. The rearrangement links TRBV6-5 to TRBJ2-6; weak D call: TRBD1 (6 bases). Germline V gene lookup returns CDR1 MNHEY and CDR2 SVGAGI. This CDR3 has 15 amino acids. Trimming pared 6 bases from V and 1 base from J, leaving 10 bases between. CDR3 DNA: TGTGCCAGCAGGCCCGGGACATCTGGGGCCAACGTCCTGACTTTC. It codes for CASRPGTSGANVLTF.

J is TRBJ2-2 and V is TRBV30, with TRBD1 matching 8 bases. The CDR3 is made up of 15 amino acids. Germline V gives CDR1 GTSNPN, CDR2 SVGIG (reference sequence). After removal of 0 bases from V and 6 bases from J, the junction contained 6 bases not matched to a gene. The DNA for the CDR3 is TGTGCCTGGAGTGTCCGGACAGGGAGTCCCGGGGAGCTGTTTTTT. Amino acids: CAWSVRTGSPGELFF.

This clone was observed a single time. V and J are TRBV30 and TRBJ1-3; D ambiguous. CDR1 GTSNPN and CDR2 SVGIG come from the germline V gene (reference sequence). Between the trimmed V and J ends, which lost 2 bases and 2 bases, there was a span of 7 bases. This CDR3 is 13 amino acids long. CDR3 bases: TGTGCCTGGAGTTATGACACTGGAAACACCATATATTTT. Its protein product is CAWSYDTGNTIYF.

The chain uses TRBV24-1 and TRBJ2-2; D is perhaps TRBD2 (5 bases). This CDR3 region has 17 residues. The V end was cut by 1 base, the J end by 0 bases, with 11 bases between. Germline lookup yields CDR1 KGHDR and CDR2 SFDVKD. This CDR3 reads CATSDFAVTTNTGELFF. CDR3 coding DNA: TGTGCCACCAGTGATTTTGCAGTGACTACGAACACCGGGGAGCTGTTTTTT.

This clone has only a few counts. The chain employs TRBV7-3 and TRBJ2-3, with D unclear. The germline CDR1 and CDR2 sequences are SGHTA and FQGTGA. The CDR3 has 14 amino acids. V lost 5 bases to trimming and J lost 9 bases, with 18 bases between them. Written as DNA, the CDR3 is TGTGCCAGCAGCCCATCAGGACCACCAAACACGCAGTATTTT. It encodes CASSPSGPPNTQYF. Using reference TRBV7-3 and TRBJ2-3 for the parts outside the CDR3, the full variable domain is GAGVSQTPSNKVTEKGKYVELRCDPISGHTALYWYRQSLGQGPEFLIYFQGTGAADDSGLPNDRFFAVRPEGSVSTLKIQRTERGDSAVYLCASSPSGPPNTQYFGPGTRLTVL.

V is TRBV7-9 and J is TRBJ1-1; D perhaps matches TRBD1 (6 bases). The CDR3 is 13 residues long. In germline, CDR1 is SEHNR, CDR2 FQNEAQ (reference sequence). V lost 10 bases to trimming and J lost 4 bases, with 16 bases between them. The CDR3 loop reads CANCGGLITEAFF. The CDR3 DNA reads TGTGCCAATTGCGGGGGCTTGATCACTGAAGCTTTCTTT.

This clone has only one observation. This chain joins TRBV5-4 and TRBJ1-6; no clear D gene. The V gene lost 1 base and the J gene lost 7 bases, with 12 bases spanning the gap. This CDR3 region has 15 residues. The germline V gene has CDR1 SGHNT and CDR2 YYREEE (reference sequence). CDR3 in amino acids: CASSLPSGSNSPLHF. CDR3 sequence (DNA): TGTGCCAGCAGCTTGCCGAGTGGTAGCAATTCACCCCTCCACTTT. The whole variable domain, filled in from reference TRBV5-4 and TRBJ1-6, reads ETGVTQSPTHLIKTRGQQVTLRCSSQSGHNTVSWYQQALGQGPQFIFQYYREEENGRGNFPPRFSGLQFPNYSSELNVNALELDDSALYLCASSLPSGSNSPLHFGNGTRLTVT.

The CDR3 spells CASSTKTYYEQYF. The DNA of the CDR3 is TGTGCCAGTAGTACGAAAACATACTACGAGCAGTACTTC. The V call is TRBV19, the J call TRBJ2-7; no reliable D call. Germline CDR1 is LNHDA and CDR2 is SQIVND (reference sequence). The V gene lost 4 bases and the J gene lost 3 bases, with 10 bases spanning the gap. The CDR3 length is 13 residues.

The J gene is TRBJ1-5, the V gene TRBV19; D ambiguous. Looked up from germline, CDR1 is LNHDA and CDR2 is SQIVND (reference sequence). The CDR3 covers 14 residues. The ends were cut back, 7 bases at V and 7 bases at J, with 17 bases in the middle. This chain's CDR3 is CASTLMGGEQPQHF. The CDR3, as DNA: TGTGCCAGTACCCTGATGGGCGGGGAGCAGCCCCAGCATTTT.

This chain connects TRBV7-9 to TRBJ1-5; D gene unclear. CDR3 length equals 14 residues. With 1 base removed from V and 4 bases from J, the gap between germline ends came to 8 bases. Germline CDR1 is SEHNR and CDR2 is FQNEAQ (reference sequence). CDR3 in amino acids: CASSLEGFNQPQHF. The DNA of the CDR3 is TGTGCCAGCAGCTTAGAAGGGTTTAATCAGCCCCAGCATTTT. The complete variable domain, with remaining parts taken from reference TRBV7-9 and TRBJ1-5, reads DTGVSQNPRHKITKRGQNVTFRCDPISEHNRLYWYRQTLGQGPEFLTYFQNEAQLEKSRLLSDRFSAERPKGSFSTLEIQRTEQGDSAMYLCASSLEGFNQPQHFGDGTRLSIL.

This sequence joins TRBV7-9 and TRBJ1-2; D gene unclear. Per the germline V gene, CDR1 is SEHNR and CDR2 is FQNEAQ (reference sequence). V shed 5 bases and J shed 4 bases, with 17 bases lying between them. This CDR3 comprises 15 residues. This CDR3 is CASSPGVFDGYGYTF. In DNA form, the CDR3 reads TGTGCCAGCAGCCCAGGAGTTTTTGATGGCTATGGCTACACCTTC. The variable domain in full, completed from reference TRBV7-9 and TRBJ1-2, reads DTGVSQNPRHKITKRGQNVTFRCDPISEHNRLYWYRQTLGQGPEFLTYFQNEAQLEKSRLLSDRFSAERPKGSFSTLEIQRTEQGDSAMYLCASSPGVFDGYGYTFGSGTRLTVV.

This chain links TRBV2 with TRBJ1-1, with D possibly matching TRBD1 (5 bases). Looked up from germline, CDR1 is SNHLY and CDR2 is FYNNEI. V lost 2 bases, J lost 0 bases, and 10 bases lay in between. This CDR3 region has 15 residues. The CDR3 DNA sequence: TGTGCCAGCAGTGAAATAAGGGGAATGAACACTGAAGCTTTCTTT. This gives the protein CASSEIRGMNTEAFF.

The chain uses TRBV20-1 and TRBJ1-2, with 7 bases that match TRBD1. The CDR3 spans 11 residues. The germline gives CDR1 DFQATT, CDR2 SNEGSKA (reference sequence). The V gene end was trimmed by 2 bases and the J gene end by 13 bases; junction bases not matched to a gene: 7. CDR3 DNA: TGCAGTGCTAGAAATTGGGGACAGCCCACCTTC. Its translation: CSARNWGQPTF.

The chain has TRBV3-1 (or the pseudogene TRBV3-2) and TRBJ2-5, with 12 bases that match TRBD2. The V segment lost 4 bases and the J segment 4 bases; nucleotides outside the gene matches: 4. This CDR3 comprises 15 residues. Germline assignment: CDR1 LGHDT and CDR2 YNNKEL (reference sequence). The CDR3 is CASSLGLAGRETQYF. The CDR3 bases are TGTGCCAGCAGCCTAGGACTAGCGGGGCGAGAGACCCAGTACTTC.

CDR3 residues: CASSQGGFGDTQYF. CDR3 DNA sequence: TGCGCCAGCAGCCAGGGGGGTTTTGGGGATACGCAGTATTTT. The chain has TRBV5-1 and TRBJ2-3; D perhaps matches TRBD1 (7 bases). The germline V and J ends were trimmed by 4 bases and 6 bases, with 15 bases remaining between them. Germline assignment: CDR1 SGHRS and CDR2 YFSETQ. The CDR3 extends over 14 amino acids.

This chain connects TRBV19 to TRBJ1-5; possible D gene TRBD1, 6 bases. The CDR3 runs to 16 residues. V dropped 5 bases and J dropped 6 bases, with 20 bases sitting between them. Germline V gives CDR1 LNHDA, CDR2 SQIVND (reference sequence). This chain's CDR3 is CASSDYGTLSGQPQHF. In DNA, the CDR3 is TGTGCCAGTAGTGATTATGGGACACTAAGCGGTCAGCCCCAGCATTTT.

The V call is TRBV28, the J call TRBJ2-7, with D possibly TRBD1 on 6 matching bases. Germline V lookup: CDR1 MDHEN, CDR2 SYDVKM. Trimming removed 6 bases from V and 1 base from J, with 10 bases in between. CDR3 size: 13 residues. The CDR3 sequence: CASSSRGSYEQYF. In DNA, the CDR3 is TGTGCCAGCAGCTCCAGGGGTTCCTACGAGCAGTACTTC.

This chain links TRBV3-1 (or the pseudogene TRBV3-2) with TRBJ2-5; the D gene could be TRBD1 or TRBD2 (5 bases each). The V end was cut by 6 bases, the J end by 2 bases, with 7 bases between. This CDR3 region has 12 residues. Per germline, CDR1 LGHDT and CDR2 YNNKEL (reference sequence). The CDR3: CASRGDQETQYF. DNA of the CDR3: TGTGCCAGCAGGGGGGATCAAGAGACCCAGTACTTC.

This chain uses TRBV30 with TRBJ1-4, with D unresolved. CDR3 length: 15 amino acids. CDR1 is GTSNPN, CDR2 SVGIG, per germline (reference sequence). Trimming pared 1 base from V and 0 bases from J, leaving 9 bases between. Written as DNA, the CDR3 is TGTGCCTGGAGTGACTACGATACAACTAATGAAAAACTGTTTTTT. Its protein product is CAWSDYDTTNEKLFF. Full variable domain (missing parts from reference TRBV30 and TRBJ1-4): SQTIHQWPATLVQPVGSPLSLECTVEGTSNPNLYWYRQAAGRGLQLLFYSVGIGQISSEVPQNLSASRPQDRQFILSSKKLLLSDSGFYLCAWSDYDTTNEKLFFGSGTQLSVL.

The chain is built from TRBV27 and TRBJ1-5; possibly TRBD1 for D (5 bases). The ends were cut back, 6 bases at V and 6 bases at J, with 15 bases in the middle. CDR3 length equals 14 residues. CDR1 and CDR2 from the germline V gene are MNHEY and SMNVEV (reference sequence). The CDR3 reads CASSPSGPGQPQHF. DNA for the CDR3: TGTGCCAGCAGCCCATCAGGGCCAGGTCAGCCCCAGCATTTT.

The chain recombines TRBV3-1 (or the pseudogene TRBV3-2) with TRBJ1-6, with TRBD1 matching 8 bases. After removal of 3 bases from V and 0 bases from J, the junction contained 4 bases not matched to a gene. The CDR3 extends over 17 amino acids. Germline lookup yields CDR1 LGHDT and CDR2 YNNKEL (reference sequence). The CDR3 DNA sequence: TGTGCCAGCAGCCAGGGGGGACAGGCCTCCTATAATTCACCCCTCCACTTT. It encodes CASSQGGQASYNSPLHF.

The chain is built from TRBV6-5 and TRBJ2-7; 9 bases match TRBD1. CDR1 and CDR2 from the germline V gene are MNHEY and SVGAGI. V lost 0 bases and J lost 3; bases outside the gene matches: 3. The CDR3 runs 15 residues. This CDR3 reads CASSYSTGGRYEQYF. As DNA, the CDR3 is TGTGCCAGCAGTTACTCGACAGGGGGTCGCTACGAGCAGTACTTC.

This chain connects TRBV13 to TRBJ2-7; TRBD2 might be the D (6 bases). Germline lookup yields CDR1 PRHDT and CDR2 FYEKMQ (reference sequence). The CDR3 spans 15 residues. Trimming cost V 5 bases and J 2 bases, with 16 bases left between them. CDR3 bases: TGTGCCAGCAGCGACGGGGGACTGGGAGCCTACGAGCAGTACTTC. This gives the protein CASSDGGLGAYEQYF.

The chain combines TRBV9 with TRBJ2-3; 10 bases fit TRBD2. This CDR3 is 15 amino acids long. J was trimmed by 8 bases and V by 3 bases; bases with no gene match: 9. Germline CDR1 reads SGDLS; CDR2 reads YYNGEE. The CDR3 coding sequence is TGTGCCAGCAGCGACGAAGCGGGGGGGCCGGGTACGCAGTATTTT. This gives the protein CASSDEAGGPGTQYF.

The chain has TRBV15 and TRBJ1-1; no firm D call. V was shortened by 0 bases and J by 4 bases, with 6 bases between the two germline ends. CDR1 is LNHNV and CDR2 is YYDKDF in the germline V gene (reference sequence). The CDR3 has 13 amino acids. The CDR3 DNA is TGTGCCACCAGCAGAGAGACCGGCACTGAAGCTTTCTTT. It codes for CATSRETGTEAFF.

The chain joins TRBV29-1 to TRBJ2-1; 11 positions match TRBD2. The CDR3 covers 15 residues. Trimming took 4 bases from V and 8 from J; bases not matched to a gene: 10. Germline values: CDR1 SQVTM, CDR2 ANQGSEA. In DNA, the CDR3 is TGCAGCGTTGTAGAGCTAGCGGGGGGTCTGGATGAGCAGTTCTTC. This sequence encodes CSVVELAGGLDEQFF.

The genes are TRBV28 and TRBJ2-3; D is tentatively TRBD1 or TRBD2 (5 bases each). V was trimmed by 8 bases and J by 3 bases, leaving 9 bases between them. Germline V gives CDR1 MDHEN, CDR2 SYDVKM. The CDR3 extends over 12 amino acids. In DNA form, the CDR3 reads TGTGCCAGCGGGGGACCAACAGATACGCAGTATTTT. Translated: CASGGPTDTQYF.

The J gene is TRBJ1-3, the V gene TRBV11-3, with D possibly matching TRBD1 (6 bases). The CDR3 is 16 residues long. The ends were cut back, 5 bases at V and 0 bases at J, with 14 bases in the middle. CDR1 and CDR2 from the germline V gene are SGHNT and YENEEA. The CDR3 region is CASSPNRANSGNTIYF. The CDR3 DNA is TGTGCCAGCAGCCCGAACAGGGCTAACTCTGGAAACACCATATATTTT.

The V and J genes are TRBV5-4 and TRBJ2-1, with TRBD2 identical over 15 bases. Per the germline V gene, CDR1 is SGHNT and CDR2 is YYREEE (reference sequence). The CDR3 consists of 18 residues. The J segment lost 4 bases and the V segment lost 4 bases, leaving 9 bases of the junction unmatched. CDR3: CASSQGTSGGLLYNEQFF. CDR3 DNA: TGTGCCAGCAGCCAAGGGACTAGCGGGGGGCTTTTATACAATGAGCAGTTCTTC.

The chain combines TRBV30 with TRBJ2-7; no clear D. V shed 1 base and J shed 1 base, with 11 bases lying between them. Germline lookup yields CDR1 GTSNPN and CDR2 SVGIG (reference sequence). This CDR3 has 14 residues. CDR3 in amino acids: CAWSAGSLSYEQYF. In nucleotides, the CDR3 is TGTGCCTGGAGTGCCGGGTCCCTATCCTACGAGCAGTACTTC. Filled out from reference TRBV30 and TRBJ2-7, the complete variable domain reads SQTIHQWPATLVQPVGSPLSLECTVEGTSNPNLYWYRQAAGRGLQLLFYSVGIGQISSEVPQNLSASRPQDRQFILSSKKLLLSDSGFYLCAWSAGSLSYEQYFGPGTRLTVT.